The clone carrying this TCR beta chain was counted only a few times. The sample belongs to a study of blood T cells in healthy people across ages. Primed by a sample-barcoded 5' primer and a J-beta primer mix, a second PCR proceeded for 7 to 11 cycles. Each CDR3 protein is one row after TCRdb ran MiXCR on the 5' RACE reads. The profile shows about 1.1 million distinct CDR3 sequences, 35% to 45% of them singletons. The V gene's germline CDR1 is SGHTA and CDR2 FQGNSA. Between the trimmed V and J ends, which lost 1 base and 11 bases, there was a span of 12 bases. The CDR3 length is 14 residues. The sample taken for sequencing was blood. This receptor was obtained from a young man in good health. The chain is built from TRBV7-2 and TRBJ1-6; perhaps TRBD1 as D (6 bases). The CDR3 DNA follows: TGTGCCAGCAGCTTAGAGCCACAGGGCGCACCCCTCCACTTT. Encoded protein: CASSLEPQGAPLHF. The whole variable domain, remainder taken from reference TRBV7-2 and TRBJ1-6, is GAGVSQSPSNKVTEKGKDVELRCDPISGHTALYWYRQSLGQGLEFLIYFQGNSAPDKSGLPSDRFSAERTGGSVSTLTIQRTQQEDSAVYLCASSLEPQGAPLHFGNGTRLTVT.